This T cell receptor (beta chain) was sequenced in a study of T cell repertoires in cytomegalovirus infection. A remark on this clonotype: The antigen is not known.

TCRdb independently ran MiXCR on the reads; one entry per CDR3 protein. The sample contains around 770,000 distinct CDR3 sequences, approximately 32% of which appear only once. The CDR3 spans 14 residues. Between the trimmed V and J ends, which lost 2 bases and 5 bases, there was a span of 13 bases. The germline CDR1 and CDR2 sequences are SGHAT and FQNNGV. The sequence was obtained from a human donor in good health (CMV status not recorded). Some clones in this sample may be carry-over from other donors' samples. Sequenced material: cultured CD8+ T cells from PBMCs, taken from culture after CMV antigen stimulation. The chain uses TRBV11-2 and TRBJ2-7, with D possibly being TRBD2 (6 bases). The CDR3 spells CASSLWRETDEQYF. The CDR3 DNA follows: TGTGCCAGCAGCTTATGGAGGGAAACGGACGAGCAGTACTTC.